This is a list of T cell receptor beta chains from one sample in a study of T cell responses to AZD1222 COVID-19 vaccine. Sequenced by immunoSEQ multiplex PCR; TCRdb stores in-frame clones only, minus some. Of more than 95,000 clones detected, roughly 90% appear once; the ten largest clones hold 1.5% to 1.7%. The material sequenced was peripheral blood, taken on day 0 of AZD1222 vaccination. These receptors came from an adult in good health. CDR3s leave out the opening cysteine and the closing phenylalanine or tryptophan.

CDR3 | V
ACAGQHQPQH | TRBV2
ASSPDRNQPQH | TRBV6-5
ASGRTSDAYNEQF | TRBV5-1
ASSPWTANTGELF | TRBV18
ASSPGTGNTGELF | TRBV5-5
AISEAGGYT | TRBV10-3
ASSQAAGANVLT | TRBV4-3
ASRDRDSSLNSPLH | TRBV25-1
ASSSRDRANQPQH | TRBV27
ASCLSVNNQPQH | TRBV19
ASSPGGTEAF | TRBV19
ASSFDRGAYEQY | TRBV7-2
ASSWAGRRDTQY | TRBV11-3
ASSLDRFYYEQY | TRBV21-1
ASSMTSGRGTGELF | TRBV19
ASSAGLHSYEQY | TRBV6-2/TRBV6-3
AWREGGSAEKLF | TRBV30
ASSPPSGRASGRYEQY | TRBV19
ASSRAGRTNEKLF | TRBV5-6
ASSVVARTDTQY | TRBV9
ASSIDRDFQETQY | TRBV19
ASSIRQKNTEAF | TRBV19
ASSFHAGYNEQF | TRBV6-2/TRBV6-3
ASSYPRDAYEQY | TRBV28
ASSFGQGSAEAF | TRBV7-9
ASRHRFYSYEQY | TRBV2
ASSPQVLAPLYEQY | TRBV6-6
ASSPWVGYASNTEAF | TRBV27
ASSLRQGHEQY | TRBV7-2
SGRGQGNTEAF | TRBV29-1
ASRDRGTNQPQH | TRBV10-2
ASSPRQGLSDTIY | TRBV7-2
ASSLWDIGNQPQH | TRBV7-3
ASSQVTGSREKLF | TRBV3-1/TRBV3-2
ASSLAGERLHTEAF | TRBV7-3
ASSSNSGSEQY | TRBV7-7
ASSPLTIPSGSAGELF | TRBV5-6
ASSSEGSEQY | TRBV5-1
ASSLTGGGSYEQY | TRBV19
ASSFRGTGAEKLF | TRBV5-6